These T cell receptor beta chains were read from a single sample in a study of shared clonotypes between healthy human individuals. Produced via immunoSEQ multiplex PCR; TCRdb's table is partial and in-frame only. In the table there are about 2 million clones, about 95% of which are singletons. The source material was naive CD4+ T cells sorted from blood. Receptor source: a man aged 18 to 30 in good health. Each CDR3 is given with its conserved first and last residue. Each record gives: V gene, D gene, J gene, CDR3 protein, CDR3 DNA. A D gene is named only where the DNA matches it firmly.

TRBV18	NA	TRBJ2-1	CASSPRQPTIEQFF	TGTGCCAGCTCACCAAGACAGCCTACAATTGAGCAGTTCTTC
TRBV10-1	NA	TRBJ2-5	CASSESGSYETQYF	TGCGCCAGCAGTGAGTCGGGGTCCTACGAGACCCAGTACTTC
TRBV12-5	TRBD1	TRBJ2-7	CASGRGTGASYEQYF	TGTGCTAGTGGCCGGGGGACAGGTGCTTCCTACGAGCAGTACTTC
TRBV4-1	TRBD1	TRBJ2-7	CASSQNPGQPYEQYF	TGCGCCAGCAGCCAGAACCCGGGACAGCCATACGAGCAGTACTTC
TRBV6-5	TRBD2	TRBJ2-1	CASSAGTSGSNEQFF	TGTGCCAGCAGCGCCGGGACTAGCGGTAGCAATGAGCAGTTCTTC
TRBV5-6	TRBD1	TRBJ1-1	CASSQRQGRQWSNTEAFF	TGTGCCAGCAGTCAGAGACAGGGGCGGCAATGGAGCAACACTGAAGCTTTCTTT
TRBV5-1	NA	TRBJ2-1	CASSLARADEQFF	TGCGCCAGCAGCTTGGCCAGGGCCGATGAGCAGTTCTTC
TRBV29-1	NA	TRBJ2-7	CSVVTGSYEQYF	TGCAGCGTTGTAACAGGGAGCTACGAGCAGTACTTC
TRBV27	NA	TRBJ2-3	CASSLGGWVSTDTQYF	TGTGCCAGCAGTTTGGGTGGTTGGGTTAGCACAGATACGCAGTATTTT
TRBV5-1	TRBD1	TRBJ2-5	CASSRDRGREETQYF	TGCGCCAGCAGCCGGGACAGGGGGCGAGAGGAGACCCAGTACTTC